A selection of T cell receptor beta chains follows, all from one sample in a study of tumor and adjacent non-tumor tissue in lung cancer. TCRdb itself ran the multiplex PCR reads through MiXCR, one entry per CDR3 protein. The sample shows tens of thousands of distinct CDR3 sequences, less than 75% of them seen only once. The sample consisted of lung tumor tissue. These receptors came from a man in his 60s with non-small cell lung cancer. Each CDR3 is given with its conserved first and last residue. The D gene is left open where the match is weak. Expanded clones get a size class; other rows say once, few or many, or leave the size out.

clone size	V gene	J gene	D gene	CDR3 DNA	CDR3 protein
NA	TRBV6-2/TRBV6-3	TRBJ2-1	TRBD1	TGTGCTAGCAATATTCCCGGGACAGGGGGCATCTATGAGCAGTTCTTC	CASNIPGTGGIYEQFF
NA	TRBV7-9	TRBJ2-1	TRBD2	TGTGCCAGCAGCCACGTACTAGCGGGAGGGACGGGTGAGCAGTTCTTC	CASSHVLAGGTGEQFF
once	TRBV4-1	TRBJ1-5	NA	TGCGCCAGCAGCCAATCATTAGGGGGTACACCCCAGCATTTT	CASSQSLGGTPQHF
few	TRBV29-1	TRBJ1-1	TRBD1	TGCAGCGTTGAAGTAGGGACAGGGGGAGGTTCTGAAGCTTTCTTT	CSVEVGTGGGSEAFF
NA	TRBV12-3/TRBV12-4	TRBJ2-2	TRBD1	TGTGTAAGCAGTACAGGACAGGGTGGCACCGGGGAGCTGTTTTTT	CVSSTGQGGTGELFF
many	TRBV28	TRBJ1-2	NA	TGTGCCTCCCTCCGGGGGGGCCGCGAGGCTGGCTACACCTTC	CASLRGGREAGYTF
NA	TRBV12-3/TRBV12-4	TRBJ1-2	TRBD1	TGTGCCAGCAGTTTCAGACAGGGGGCTGTGGCCTACACCTTC	CASSFRQGAVAYTF
many	TRBV20-1	TRBJ2-7	TRBD2	TGCAGTGCTAGACTCCCGGGACTAGTTTACGAGCAGTACTTC	CSARLPGLVYEQYF
NA	TRBV20-1	TRBJ1-4	NA	TGCAGTGCCCGTGAAATAGGGCAAACAACTAATGAAAAACTGTCTTTT	CSAREIGQTTNEKLSF
many	TRBV12-3/TRBV12-4	TRBJ2-3	NA	TGTGCCAGCAGTCCCGGGGGACTCCGCACAGATACGCAGTATTTT	CASSPGGLRTDTQYF
NA	TRBV2	TRBJ2-5	NA	TGTGCCAGCAGTGAACCCGCGGCAGGGAAAGAGACCCAGTACTTC	CASSEPAAGKETQYF
many	TRBV7-9	TRBJ1-2	NA	TGTGCCAGCAGCCATTCGGACGCGGTGGTAGATGGCTACACCTTC	CASSHSDAVVDGYTF
NA	TRBV11-2	TRBJ1-4	NA	TGCGCCAGCGAGGGTGCAGCTAATGAAAAACTGTTTTTT	CASEGAANEKLFF
many	TRBV12-3/TRBV12-4	TRBJ2-1	NA	TGTGCCAGCAAAATGGGCAATGAGCAGTTCTTC	CASKMGNEQFF
NA	TRBV2	TRBJ2-7	NA	TGTGCCAGCAGACTCTCCGACGAGCAGTACTTC	CASRLSDEQYF
NA	TRBV11-2	TRBJ2-1	NA	TGTGCCAACAGCTTAGCTCAGTACAATGAACAGTTTTTC	CANSLAQYNEQFF
NA	TRBV6-5	TRBJ1-5	NA	TGTGCTATCAGCCGTCAGGGTCGCAATCAGTCCCAGCATTTT	CAISRQGRNQSQHF
NA	TRBV12-3/TRBV12-4	TRBJ2-3	NA	TGTGCCAGCAGTAGCGGGACAGCCAGGCCAGATACGCAGTATTTT	CASSSGTARPDTQYF
many	TRBV28	TRBJ2-1	TRBD2	TGTGCCAGCAGTGCCCTCAGGCGGGAGGGCCCAGGGGAGCAGTTCTTC	CASSALRREGPGEQFF
NA	TRBV20-1	TRBJ2-5	TRBD2	TGCAGTGCTAGAGATGGGACTAGCGTACCAAATGAGACCCAGTACTTC	CSARDGTSVPNETQYF
NA	TRBV6-5	TRBJ1-5	NA	TGTGCCAGCAGTTACGGCCGATCTGTCAATCAGCCCCAGCATTTT	CASSYGRSVNQPQHF
NA	TRBV11-1	TRBJ1-1	NA	TGTACCACCAGCTTGAAGAGGGGCCCGGACACTGAGGCTTTCTTT	CTTSLKRGPDTEAFF
NA	TRBV20-1	TRBJ2-5	NA	TGCAGTGCCATCATTCTCTACCAAGAGACCCAGTACTTC	CSAIILYQETQYF
once	TRBV11-1	TRBJ2-1	NA	TGTACCGGCAGCTTACGGTTGAACAATGAGCAGTTCTTC	CTGSLRLNNEQFF
NA	TRBV7-8	TRBJ1-1	NA	TGTGCCAGCAACTCCGGGAGGAACACTGAAGCTTTCTTT	CASNSGRNTEAFF
few	TRBV5-1	TRBJ2-3	NA	TGCGCCACCCGTGTAGGACAGAGAACTAGCACAGATACGCAGTATTTT	CATRVGQRTSTDTQYF
NA	TRBV29-1	TRBJ2-3	NA	TGCAGCGTTGGGGACAGGGGGAGCGGGAGGGCTGTCGGGGCAGATACGCATTATTTT	CSVGDRGSGRAVGADTHYF
NA	TRBV30	TRBJ1-4	NA	TGTGCCTGGAGAGCCGGTATATTTAATGAAAAACTGTCTTTT	CAWRAGIFNEKLSF
many	TRBV10-3	TRBJ1-2	NA	TGTGCCATCAGTGAGTCGAACACCTATGGCTACACCTTC	CAISESNTYGYTF
many	TRBV7-9	TRBJ1-1	NA	TGTGCCAGCAGCTTATCGGCGGGGAACACTGAAGCTTTCTTT	CASSLSAGNTEAFF
NA	TRBV6-1	TRBJ2-5	NA	TGTGCCAGCAGTGAAGTTCATCAGGTGGGGTGTGAGACCCAGTACTTC	CASSEVHQVGCETQYF
NA	TRBV6-4	TRBJ2-1	NA	TGTGCCGGCAGTGAATCGACTCGCTACGGTGAGCAGTTCTTC	CAGSESTRYGEQFF
many	TRBV5-6	TRBJ2-2	TRBD1	TGTGCCAGCAGCCCGTCAGGGGGCAGGGCCGGGGAGCTGTTTTTT	CASSPSGGRAGELFF
many	TRBV6-5	TRBJ2-4	TRBD2	TGTGCCAGCAGCCCTGGACTAGCGGATTTTCTCATGGAAGCCAAAAACATTCAGTACTTC	CASSPGLADFLMEAKNIQYF
NA	TRBV6-1	TRBJ1-5	NA	TGTACCAGCAGTAATGTCACGAGGTCTAGTCAGCCCCAGCATTTT	CTSSNVTRSSQPQHF
many	TRBV20-1	TRBJ1-4	TRBD1	TGCAGTGCGACTAAGGGGGCTGGGACTAATGAAAAACTGTTTTTT	CSATKGAGTNEKLFF
once	TRBV6-2/TRBV6-3	TRBJ2-1	NA	TGTGCCAACAGTGGGTCGGGCAGTTACAATAAGCAGTTCTTC	CANSGSGSYNKQFF
NA	TRBV4-1	TRBJ2-4	NA	TGCACCAGCACCCCGGCCCTAGCCAAAAGCACTCAGTACTTC	CTSTPALAKSTQYF
NA	TRBV11-3	TRBJ2-7	NA	TGTGTCAGGAGCTTAGATGGGAGAGCCTACGAGCAGTACTTC	CVRSLDGRAYEQYF
many	TRBV12-3/TRBV12-4	TRBJ2-1	TRBD2	TGTGCCAGCCGAGGCGGGAGCCCCAACTGGGAGCAGTTCTTC	CASRGGSPNWEQFF
NA	TRBV6-1	TRBJ2-2	NA	TGTGCCAGCAGACGGGACGGCATAAACACCGGGAAGCTGTTTTTT	CASRRDGINTGKLFF
NA	TRBV7-2	TRBJ1-2	TRBD1	TGTGCCAGCAGCCTACAAGGCCGGACAGGGTCATATGGCTACACATTC	CASSLQGRTGSYGYTF
NA	TRBV14	TRBJ1-1	NA	TGTACCTGCAGCCAAGCTCCCAGGGGCGGGTCGAACACTGAAGCTTTCTTT	CTCSQAPRGGSNTEAFF
NA	TRBV6-5	TRBJ1-4	NA	TGTGCCAGCAGTCATTTCTGGACAACGGATGAAAAACTGTTTTTT	CASSHFWTTDEKLFF
NA	TRBV4-3	TRBJ1-5	NA	TGCGCCAGCAGCCAAGATTCGGGGGGCTGGGTGAAGCCCCAGCATTTT	CASSQDSGGWVKPQHF
once	TRBV29-1	TRBJ2-7	NA	TGCAGCGTTGAAACCCCGAGGGTGCAGTACTTC	CSVETPRVQYF
once	TRBV12-3/TRBV12-4	TRBJ1-5	NA	TGTGCCAACAGTTTAATGTTGGACGCCTATAGCAGTCAGCCCCAGCATTTT	CANSLMLDAYSSQPQHF
NA	TRBV4-2	TRBJ2-4	TRBD2	TGTGACAGCAGCCAAGCGCAGGCTAGCGGATCGTTAGTCAAAAACACTCAGTACTTC	CDSSQAQASGSLVKNTQYF
NA	TRBV4-1	TRBJ2-3	NA	TGCGCCAGCAGCCAGGATCCGGAACAGAGCACAGATATGCAGTATTTT	CASSQDPEQSTDMQYF
NA	TRBV24-1	TRBJ2-2	NA	TGTGCCATCAGTGATTCTTCTAGCATCACCAGGGAGCTGTTTTTT	CAISDSSSITRELFF
NA	TRBV4-2	TRBJ1-1	NA	TGTGCCAGCAGTCAAGCTACACAGAACACTGAAGCTTCCTTT	CASSQATQNTEASF
medium-sized	TRBV4-3	TRBJ1-4	NA	TGCGCCAGCAGCCAATCGGGGACACATAATGAAAAACTGTTTTTT	CASSQSGTHNEKLFF
NA	TRBV6-2/TRBV6-3	TRBJ2-7	NA	TGTGCCAACAGTCGCCCTTCCTGCGAGCAGTACTTC	CANSRPSCEQYF
NA	TRBV11-3	TRBJ2-6	NA	TGCACCAGCAACCAACAGGGTTCTGGGGCCAACTTCCTGACTTTC	CTSNQQGSGANFLTF
NA	TRBV11-2	TRBJ2-2	TRBD2	TGTGCCAGCAGCTCGGGACTAGCGAGAGCGACGAATACCGGGGAGCTGTATTTT	CASSSGLARATNTGELYF
few	TRBV6-2/TRBV6-3	TRBJ2-1	NA	TGTGCCAGTAGTAACAAGGGCAGCTCCTACAATGAGCAGTTCTTC	CASSNKGSSYNEQFF
NA	TRBV29-1	TRBJ2-2	NA	TGCAGCGCCCAGCCCCGGACTAAAGCCGGGGAGCTGTTTTTT	CSAQPRTKAGELFF